The subject of this entry is one TCR beta chain. The data belong to a study of T cells in Graves' hyperthyroidism and ophthalmopathy. J lost 1 base, V lost 4 bases, and 15 bases had no gene match. Germline CDR1 is DFQATT and CDR2 is SNEGSKA (reference sequence). This CDR3 has 18 amino acids. Graves' hyperthyroidism is called stable when ophthalmopathy does not progress within 18 months. Patients were aged 18 to 65, had disease duration under 2 months, and had newly diagnosed hyperthyroidism. The source material, RNA transcripts, was used to amplify TCR beta CDR3 regions. HTBI primers were the set used in a first-round RT-PCR of the TCR CDR3. Via MiXCR, TCRdb re-called the multiplex PCR reads, giving one row per CDR3 protein. Of around 520,000 distinct CDR3 sequences in the sample, 14% were seen once.

The sequence derives from a woman aged 35 to 49 with Graves' hyperthyroidism. Input material: blood. V is TRBV20-1 and J is TRBJ1-4; 7 positions agree with TRBD1. The CDR3 DNA follows: TGCAGTGCTACGGGACAGTCAGGGGCGCGTATAACTAATGAAAAACTGTTTTTT. Encoded protein: CSATGQSGARITNEKLFF.